This T cell receptor (beta chain) was recovered during a study of naive and memory T cell subsets. Findings and limits, study-wide: Gini index rose across naive, CM, EM and EMRA in CD4 and CD8. RNA-based TCR counts may shift with T cell activation and differentiation. In naive cells, over 90% of TCR sequences were seen only once.

V gave up 4 bases and J gave up 1 base, with 9 bases separating them. CDR1 SGHVS and CDR2 FQNEAQ come from the germline V gene. The CDR3 contains 14 residues. Two oligonucleotides, mixed equimolar, formed the beta constant-region primer covering TRBC1 and TRBC2. Four rounds of PCR amplified the ligated cDNA using nested alpha and beta constant-region primers plus SP2. One entry per CDR3 protein results from TCRdb running MiXCR on the UMI-ligation and nested PCR reads. Among just over 80,000 distinct CDR3 sequences, about 10% were seen once, and the ten largest hold approximately 1.1%. In this sample, this clonotype turned up a few times. As yet, its antigen is unknown.

This clonotype originated in a human donor in good health. Source material: naive CD8+ T cells from blood. The V call is TRBV7-8, the J call TRBJ2-3; a weak D match, TRBD1 (6 bases). CDR3 residues: CASSSRTGTDTQYF. The CDR3 DNA reads TGTGCCAGCAGCTCGAGGACAGGCACAGATACGCAGTATTTT. The whole variable domain, remainder taken from reference TRBV7-8 and TRBJ2-3, is GAGVSQSPRYKVAKRGQDVALRCDPISGHVSLFWYQQALGQGPEFLTYFQNEAQLDKSGLPSDRFFAERPEGSVSTLKIQRTQQEDSAVYLCASSSRTGTDTQYFGPGTRLTVL.